The clone carrying this T cell receptor beta chain was observed a few times. Its antigen is currently unknown. This CDR3 spans 14 amino acids. Germline V gives CDR1 MNHEY, CDR2 SVGEGT. The ends were cut back, 5 bases at V and 4 bases at J, with 12 bases in the middle. MiXCR was run by TCRdb on the reads, yielding one entry per CDR3 protein. The repertoire consists of about 920,000 distinct CDR3 sequences, with around a third occurring once and the leading ten covering over 12%. The data are from a study of T cell repertoires in cytomegalovirus infection. The V call is TRBV6-2 or TRBV6-3, the J call TRBJ1-3; D remains ambiguous. This TCR derives from a human donor in good health (CMV status not recorded). Some clones in this sample may be carry-over from other donors' samples. This material consisted of cultured CD8+ T cells from PBMCs, taken from culture after CMV antigen stimulation. As DNA, the CDR3 is TGTGCCAGCAGTAGCGGGCGATACGGAAACACCATATATTTT. As protein: CASSSGRYGNTIYF.